These 32 T cell receptor beta chains originate from one sample sequenced in a study of response to subunit inactivated influenza vaccine. Each CDR3 protein is one row after TCRdb ran MiXCR on the RT-PCR reads. The sample includes some 550,000 distinct CDR3 sequences, 20% to 25% seen only once; the top ten take 2.5% to 3%. This sample was also put to use in a study of T cells expressing NK-cell markers. As that report states: TCR beta libraries carry UMIs added by 5'RACE template switching.

The sample was CD4+ T cells sorted from PBMCs, taken roughly 12 days after vaccination. The origin of the receptors is a man aged 50-60 years who received an inactivated influenza vaccine.

The DNA for the CDR3 is TGTGCCAGCAGCCGGGTACTAGCGGGAGTTAATTCCCCCCATGAGCAGTTCTTC. It codes for CASSRVLAGVNSPHEQFF. The chain has TRBV11-1 and TRBJ2-1; 11 bases match TRBD2. Unmatched junction bases numbered 17, after V lost 5 bases and J lost 8 bases. This CDR3 is 18 amino acids long. Per germline, CDR1 SGHAT and CDR2 FQDESV (reference sequence).

The table lists this clonotype with a few counts. This sequence joins TRBV10-2 and TRBJ2-7; a possible D gene is TRBD1 (6 bases). CDR3 length: 12 residues. V gave up 5 bases and J gave up 7 bases, with 12 bases separating them. Germline V CDR1 and CDR2: WSHSY, SAAADI. Written as DNA, the CDR3 is TGCGCCAGCAGTAAGGACAGACGGGAGCAGTACTTC. Amino acids: CASSKDRREQYF.

This clonotype was found a few times. V usage is TRBV9 and J usage is TRBJ2-5; 12 bases fit TRBD2. Germline assignment: CDR1 SGDLS and CDR2 YYNGEE. The J segment lost 5 bases and the V segment lost 2 bases, leaving 10 bases of the junction unmatched. The CDR3 runs to 17 residues. CDR3 bases: TGTGCCAGCAGCGTTTCAGCTAGCGGGAGGGTCGGTGAGACCCAGTACTTC. It yields the protein CASSVSASGRVGETQYF.

J is TRBJ2-3 and V is TRBV20-1, with D perhaps TRBD1 or TRBD2 (6 bases each). The V end lost 2 bases, the J end lost 6 bases, and 15 bases lay between the germline ends. CDR1 and CDR2 (germline): DFQATT, SNEGSKA (reference sequence). This CDR3 is built from 14 residues. CDR3 sequence reads: CSARTHGGLDTQYF. The CDR3 DNA reads TGCAGTGCTAGAACTCACGGGGGCTTGGATACGCAGTATTTT.

The J gene is TRBJ1-1, the V gene TRBV7-9; tentative D call: TRBD1 (5 bases). CDR3 length equals 16 residues. Germline CDR1 is SEHNR and CDR2 is FQNEAQ (reference sequence). Trimming cost V 7 bases and J 1 base, with 19 bases left between them. The CDR3 region is CASTQSVKGTNTEAFF. CDR3 sequence (DNA): TGTGCCAGCACCCAATCCGTGAAGGGGACGAACACTGAAGCTTTCTTT.

This clonotype appeared a few times. V is TRBV6-2 or TRBV6-3 and J is TRBJ1-5; 9 nucleotides match TRBD1. This CDR3 is built from 17 residues. The V gene end was trimmed by 2 bases and the J gene end by 2 bases; junction bases not matched to a gene: 7. Germline CDR1 and CDR2: MNHEY and SVGEGT. The CDR3 bases are TGTGCCAGCAGTTACGGCTACCGGGACAGGGGCAATCAGCCCCAGCATTTT. It is translated as CASSYGYRDRGNQPQHF.

CDR3 DNA: TGTGCCAGCAGTTACGGACAGCCGACGAACACCGGGGAGCTGTTTTTT. The encoded protein is CASSYGQPTNTGELFF. V gene TRBV6-2 or TRBV6-3 combines with J gene TRBJ2-2, with D possibly TRBD1 on 6 matching bases. The V gene lost 2 bases and the J gene lost 0 bases, with 10 bases spanning the gap. CDR3 length: 16 residues. CDR1 is MNHEY, CDR2 SVGEGT, per germline.

This clonotype was observed a handful of times. The V call is TRBV29-1, the J call TRBJ2-7; the D gene is possibly TRBD1 (6 bases). Trimming left V 2 bases short and J 5 bases short, with 7 bases between. The CDR3 extends over 11 amino acids. Germline CDR1 reads SQVTM; CDR2 reads ANQGSEA. The CDR3, as DNA: TGCAGCGTTGAACAGGGGAACGAGCAGTACTTC. This codes for CSVEQGNEQYF.

A few counts support this clonotype. CDR3 loop: CASSPQGDMVETQYF. The CDR3 region has the DNA TGTGCCAGCAGCCCACAGGGGGATATGGTAGAGACCCAGTACTTC. The gene calls are TRBV7-2 and TRBJ2-5, with 8 bases fitting TRBD1. With V trimmed by 5 bases and J by 4 bases, 9 bases remained unmatched. This CDR3 spans 15 amino acids. Germline values: CDR1 SGHTA, CDR2 FQGNSA. The full variable domain, completed using reference TRBV7-2 and TRBJ2-5, is GAGVSQSPSNKVTEKGKDVELRCDPISGHTALYWYRQSLGQGLEFLIYFQGNSAPDKSGLPSDRFSAERTGGSVSTLTIQRTQQEDSAVYLCASSPQGDMVETQYFGPGTRLLVL.

This chain connects TRBV27 to TRBJ2-5; TRBD1 agrees at 9 bases. Germline loops: CDR1 MNHEY, CDR2 SMNVEV (reference sequence). The CDR3 has 14 residues. After removal of 6 bases from V and 4 bases from J, the junction contained 6 bases not matched to a gene. The CDR3 is CASSRTGDRETQYF. CDR3 nucleotides: TGTGCCAGCAGCAGGACAGGGGATAGAGAGACCCAGTACTTC.

The J gene is TRBJ2-5, the V gene TRBV5-1, with TRBD2 as a possible D gene (7 bases). Per the germline V gene, CDR1 is SGHRS and CDR2 is YFSETQ. The CDR3 contains 14 residues. The ends were cut back, 4 bases at V and 4 bases at J, with 14 bases in the middle. CDR3 nucleotides: TGCGCCAGCAGCGGCTCGAGGGGGGGAGAGACCCAGTACTTC. Encoded protein: CASSGSRGGETQYF.

The table lists this clonotype with a few counts. This chain joins TRBV20-1 and TRBJ2-3; 12 nucleotides match TRBD2. The CDR3 covers 14 residues. CDR1 and CDR2 (germline): DFQATT, SNEGSKA (reference sequence). Trimming cost V 6 bases and J 10 bases; bases outside gene matches: 11. The CDR3 is CSAVVSLAGGAQYF. The CDR3 bases are TGCAGTGCCGTAGTCTCGCTAGCGGGAGGGGCGCAGTATTTT.

This clonotype showed up just a few times. The chain has TRBV20-1 and TRBJ2-1; 15 bases line up with TRBD2. This CDR3 comprises 17 residues. CDR1 is DFQATT and CDR2 is SNEGSKA in the germline V gene (reference sequence). Losses at the gene ends were 6 bases for V and 0 bases for J; bases not matched to a gene: 6. CDR3 coding DNA: TGCAGTGCCCCCGGGACTAGCGGGGGGATCTCCTACAATGAGCAGTTCTTC. Protein: CSAPGTSGGISYNEQFF.

This clonotype was recorded a few times. The genes are TRBV12-3 or TRBV12-4 and TRBJ1-2, with 7 bases matching TRBD1. V lost 5 bases, J lost 5 bases, and 8 bases stayed unmatched. The CDR3 covers 14 residues. The CDR3 nucleotides read TGTGCCAGCAGTACAGACAGGGCTTTTTATGGCTACACCTTC. Protein: CASSTDRAFYGYTF.

V gene TRBV11-2 combines with J gene TRBJ2-1; TRBD1 aligns across 7 bases. Unmatched junction bases numbered 14, after V lost 5 bases and J lost 13 bases. Germline CDR1 and CDR2: SGHAT and FQNNGV. The CDR3 sequence is 14 residues long. CDR3 sequence: CASSPYRYRGAQFF. CDR3 DNA: TGTGCCAGCAGCCCTTACAGGTACAGGGGAGCCCAGTTCTTC.

The chain employs TRBV7-8 and TRBJ1-5; no definite D call. The CDR3 runs 15 residues. With 5 bases removed from V and 0 bases from J, the gap between germline ends came to 11 bases. In germline, CDR1 is SGHVS, CDR2 FQNEAQ. The CDR3 spells CASSPDSHSNQPQHF. The CDR3 DNA reads as TGTGCCAGCAGCCCCGACTCTCATAGCAATCAGCCCCAGCATTTT.

The chain joins TRBV5-5 to TRBJ2-2; 7 bases match TRBD1. Per germline, CDR1 SGHKS and CDR2 YYEKEE (reference sequence). The CDR3 covers 14 residues. The ends lost 2 bases at V and 5 bases at J; junction bases unmatched: 3. The CDR3 region is CASSFAGGTGELFF. CDR3 sequence (DNA): TGTGCCAGCAGCTTTGCAGGGGGTACCGGGGAGCTGTTTTTT. Full variable domain (remainder filled in from reference TRBV5-5 and TRBJ2-2): DAGVTQSPTHLIKTRGQQVTLRCSPISGHKSVSWYQQVLGQGPQFIFQYYEKEERGRGNFPDRFSARQFPNYSSELNVNALLLGDSALYLCASSFAGGTGELFFGEGSRLTVL.

This chain connects TRBV27 to TRBJ1-1; TRBD1 is a possible D gene (5 bases). V lost 8 bases to trimming and J lost 4 bases, with 26 bases between them. Germline values: CDR1 MNHEY, CDR2 SMNVEV (reference sequence). This CDR3 is 17 amino acids long. The CDR3 DNA reads TGTGCCAGCGCTAAACTCCGGGACCCGCCGCGGGGCACTGAAGCTTTCTTT. This sequence encodes CASAKLRDPPRGTEAFF.

This sequence joins TRBV7-2 and TRBJ1-3; D perhaps matches TRBD1 (6 bases). Trimming shortened V by 5 bases and J by 2 bases, and 13 bases separated the two germline ends. CDR3 length equals 15 residues. The germline V gene encodes CDR1 SGHTA and CDR2 FQGNSA. CDR3 sequence reads: CASSRNGGPGNTIYF. The CDR3 nucleotides read TGTGCCAGCAGCCGAAACGGGGGCCCTGGAAACACCATATATTTT.

CDR3 bases: TGCAGCGCTAGGCGACAGGGGGCTGGAGAGACCCAGTACTTC. Translation: CSARRQGAGETQYF. The chain carries TRBV29-1 and TRBJ2-5, with 10 bases lining up with TRBD1. Looked up from germline, CDR1 is SQVTM and CDR2 is ANQGSEA. The CDR3 consists of 14 residues. V trimming: 7 bases; J trimming: 4 bases; junction bases outside the gene matches: 9. The full variable domain, completed using reference TRBV29-1 and TRBJ2-5, is SAVISQKPSRDICQRGTSLTIQCQVDSQVTMMFWYRQQPGQSLTLIATANQGSEATYESGFVIDKFPISRPNLTFSTLTVSNMSPEDSSIYLCSARRQGAGETQYFGPGTRLLVL.

J is TRBJ2-5 and V is TRBV7-2, with a tentative D call TRBD1 (6 bases). CDR1 and CDR2 (germline): SGHTA, FQGNSA. The germline V and J ends were trimmed by 5 bases and 1 base, with 14 bases remaining between them. This CDR3 spans 15 amino acids. The CDR3 DNA follows: TGTGCCAGCAGCCCCCGGACAGCCGGCCAAGAGACCCAGTACTTC. Translating gives CASSPRTAGQETQYF.

This clonotype was seen more than once but under ten times. The chain recombines TRBV28 with TRBJ2-3, with D perhaps matching TRBD2 (6 bases). Germline-derived CDR1 and CDR2 are MDHEN and SYDVKM. V was shortened by 6 bases and J by 6 bases, with 16 bases between the two germline ends. The CDR3 contains 14 residues. The CDR3 DNA follows: TGTGCCAGCAGAGGGACGGAGGGTCGGGATACGCAGTATTTT. Its protein is CASRGTEGRDTQYF.

This chain joins TRBV25-1 and TRBJ2-7, with 9 bases identical to TRBD2. Germline V gene lookup returns CDR1 MGHDK and CDR2 SYGVNS. This CDR3 is built from 16 residues. V trimming: 4 bases; J trimming: 0 bases; junction bases outside the gene matches: 7. This CDR3 reads CASSVNSGSLSYEQYF. The CDR3 coding sequence is TGTGCCAGCAGTGTAAATAGCGGGAGTCTCTCCTACGAGCAGTACTTC.

V is TRBV10-3 and J is TRBJ2-1; D is uncertain. The CDR3 covers 17 residues. The germline V gene encodes CDR1 ENHRY and CDR2 SYGVKD. The V end was cut by 4 bases, the J end by 0 bases, with 16 bases between. This CDR3 reads CAISGSVKLSSYNEQFF. The DNA of the CDR3 is TGTGCCATCAGTGGCTCGGTCAAGTTGAGCTCCTACAATGAGCAGTTCTTC.

This clonotype has just a few counts. CDR3 DNA: TGCAGTGCTACGACGACAGGAGCGGAGACCCAGTACTTC. This encodes CSATTTGAETQYF. V is TRBV20-1 and J is TRBJ2-5; a weak D match, TRBD1 (6 bases). Germline V gene data show CDR1 as DFQATT and CDR2 as SNEGSKA (reference sequence). Trimming cost V 4 bases and J 5 bases, with 14 bases left between them. This CDR3 has 13 residues.

This clonotype was observed at least ten times. V usage is TRBV4-3 and J usage is TRBJ2-4, with 10 bases fitting TRBD1. Losses at the gene ends were 2 bases for V and 10 bases for J; bases not matched to a gene: 5. CDR3 size: 14 residues. Germline V gene lookup returns CDR1 LGHNA and CDR2 YSLEER. The CDR3 region is CASSQNPGQGIQYF. CDR3 DNA sequence: TGCGCCAGCAGCCAAAACCCGGGACAGGGGATTCAGTACTTC.

The rearrangement links TRBV3-1 to TRBJ1-2; the D gene is possibly TRBD1 (6 bases). V dropped 0 bases and J dropped 5 bases, with 13 bases sitting between them. The CDR3 consists of 15 residues. Germline V CDR1 and CDR2: LGHDT, YNNKEL (reference sequence). CDR3 nucleotides: TGTGCCAGCAGCCAAGATGACGCAGGGGCGTATGGCTACACCTTC. Encoded protein: CASSQDDAGAYGYTF.

This clonotype came up many times. The chain recombines TRBV27 with TRBJ1-6; D uncertain. Between the trimmed V and J ends, which lost 5 bases and 7 bases, there was a span of 6 bases. From germline, CDR1 is MNHEY and CDR2 SMNVEV (reference sequence). This CDR3 is built from 12 residues. As DNA, the CDR3 is TGTGCCAGCAGTAATGGGAATTCACCCCTCCACTTT. Residues: CASSNGNSPLHF.

This clonotype came up many times. The chain uses TRBV4-3 and TRBJ1-5; a possible D gene is TRBD1 (5 bases). In germline, CDR1 is LGHNA, CDR2 YSLEER. The CDR3 has 15 residues. V lost 4 bases and J 4 bases, leaving 14 bases between the germline ends. The DNA of the CDR3 is TGCGCCAGCAGCCTGACAGCGAGGGATAATCAGCCCCAGCATTTT. This encodes CASSLTARDNQPQHF.

The chain recombines TRBV5-1 with TRBJ2-6; D possibly corresponds to TRBD2 (5 bases). This CDR3 comprises 16 residues. Germline V gives CDR1 SGHRS, CDR2 YFSETQ. V lost 0 bases and J 4 bases, leaving 11 bases between the germline ends. The chain's CDR3 is CASSLGASGGANVLTF. In DNA, the CDR3 is TGCGCCAGCAGCTTGGGGGCCTCGGGAGGGGCCAACGTCCTGACTTTC.

This chain joins TRBV13 and TRBJ2-3, with TRBD2 matching 7 bases. This CDR3 is built from 16 residues. Germline loops: CDR1 PRHDT, CDR2 FYEKMQ (reference sequence). V was pared by 5 bases and J by 1 base, with 9 bases of the junction left unmatched. DNA for the CDR3: TGTGCCAGCAGCCCGTCTTCTAGCGGACGCACAGATACGCAGTATTTT. Translating gives CASSPSSSGRTDTQYF.

The chain is built from TRBV3-1 and TRBJ2-1, with 8 bases identical to TRBD2. Germline CDR1 reads LGHDT; CDR2 reads YNNKEL (reference sequence). V lost 4 bases and J lost 12; bases outside the gene matches: 14. This CDR3 region has 15 residues. CDR3 in amino acids: CASSPNRGRLGRQFF. The CDR3 DNA reads as TGTGCCAGCAGCCCCAATCGCGGGAGGCTGGGTAGGCAGTTCTTC.